This passage covers 14 T cell receptor beta chains from one sample sequenced in a study of blood T cell repertoires in COVID-19. TCRdb keeps only in-frame clones here, not all; method: immunoSEQ multiplex PCR. The table lists 410,000 or so clones, 80% to 90% of them singletons. Specimen: peripheral blood. The origin of the receptors is a woman aged 30 to 39 with active or convalescent COVID-19.

Of note for this clone: This CDR3 fails to terminate in the conserved phenylalanine or tryptophan, so it likely reflects a read error. It is unclear where the CDR3 begins or ends on the DNA, so no DNA is shown, and the CDR3 is as TCRdb lists it. This rearrangement joins TRBV6-6 to TRBJ1-2; the table calls TRBD1, which could not be checked here. Germline CDR1 is MNHNY and CDR2 is SVGAGI (reference sequence). Including both end residues, the CDR3 is 12 amino acids long. The CDR3 region is CASSYEGAAVPV.

This clone was observed a few times. The CDR3 region is CASSQLGGQVNEKLFF. The CDR3 DNA reads as TGCGCCAGCAGCCAACTGGGTGGACAGGTTAATGAAAAACTGTTTTTT. The rearrangement uses TRBV4-1 and TRBJ1-4, with TRBD1 matching over 7 bases. V lost 2 bases to trimming and J lost 4 bases; unmatched junction nucleotides: 7. Looked up from germline, CDR1 is MGHRA and CDR2 is YSYEKL. The CDR3 is made up of 16 amino acids.

Points on this clone: Other DNA sequences in the sample encode the same CDR3. This sequence joins TRBV19 and TRBJ1-1; D remains unclear. Per the germline V gene, CDR1 is LNHDA and CDR2 is SQIVND (reference sequence). This CDR3 region has 14 residues. The V end lost 2 bases, the J end lost 2 bases, and 9 bases lay between the germline ends. CDR3 amino acids: CASSIIGGNTEAFF. The CDR3, as DNA: TGTGCCAGTAGTATAATCGGCGGCAACACTGAAGCTTTCTTT.

The CDR3 sequence: CASSQSDVTSGYNEQFF. The CDR3 DNA reads TGTGCCAGCAGCCAATCCGACGTGACTAGCGGCTACAATGAGCAGTTCTTC. The chain joins TRBV3-1 (or the pseudogene TRBV3-2) to TRBJ2-1; 9 bases fit TRBD2. This CDR3 is 17 amino acids long. V dropped 2 bases and J dropped 3; count of bases not matched to a gene: 8. The germline CDR1 and CDR2 sequences are LGHDT and YNNKEL (reference sequence).

The chain combines TRBV30 with TRBJ1-1; D possibly corresponds to TRBD1 (5 bases). Trimming pared 5 bases from V and 1 base from J, leaving 20 bases between. Germline CDR1 reads GTSNPN; CDR2 reads SVGIG (reference sequence). This CDR3 is built from 16 residues. The CDR3 DNA reads as TGTGCCTGGTCTCCGTTGCGAATTGGGGCGAACACTGAAGCTTTCTTT. Protein: CAWSPLRIGANTEAFF.

The V and J genes are TRBV3-1 (or the pseudogene TRBV3-2) and TRBJ1-1; 8 nucleotides align to TRBD1. Germline trimming cut 4 bases from V and 6 bases from J; bases unmatched to any gene: 7. The CDR3 totals 14 residues. CDR1 is LGHDT and CDR2 is YNNKEL in the germline V gene (reference sequence). The DNA of the CDR3 is TGTGCCAGCAGCCCTCAGACAGGGGCGGCTGAAGCTTTCTTT. This gives the protein CASSPQTGAAEAFF.

V usage is TRBV6-2 or TRBV6-3 and J usage is TRBJ2-3; D might be TRBD2 (6 bases). The CDR3 length is 16 residues. CDR1 is MNHEY and CDR2 is SVGEGT in the germline V gene. Trimming pared 6 bases from V and 8 bases from J, leaving 24 bases between. CDR3 in DNA: TGTGCCAGCAGCCCGGCAAGGAGCGGGTCCAAGGGTACGCAGTATTTT. Translating gives CASSPARSGSKGTQYF.

V and J are TRBV7-6 and TRBJ2-2; D remains ambiguous. Per germline, CDR1 SGHVS and CDR2 FNYEAQ. The ends were cut back, 7 bases at V and 0 bases at J, with 9 bases in the middle. The length of the CDR3 is 14 residues. This CDR3 reads CASTRSANTGELFF. The CDR3 DNA is TGTGCCAGCACCCGGTCGGCGAACACCGGGGAGCTGTTTTTT.

This sequence joins TRBV19 and TRBJ1-5; 10 bases line up with TRBD1. CDR3 length equals 15 residues. Germline CDR1 is LNHDA and CDR2 is SQIVND (reference sequence). V trimming: 5 bases; J trimming: 5 bases; junction bases outside the gene matches: 6. CDR3 residues: CASSWDRGKHQPQHF. The CDR3 DNA follows: TGTGCCAGTAGTTGGGACAGGGGAAAGCATCAGCCCCAGCATTTT.

In this sample, this clone turned up once. The gene calls are TRBV19 and TRBJ1-1, with no clear D. Trimming cost V 1 base and J 5 bases, with 17 bases left between them. The germline V gene encodes CDR1 LNHDA and CDR2 SQIVND (reference sequence). There are 16 residues in the CDR3. CDR3 amino acids: CASSIGLTDRRTEAFF. Written as DNA, the CDR3 is TGTGCCAGTAGTATAGGGTTGACTGATAGGCGAACTGAAGCTTTCTTT.

With respect to this clone: In the same sample, other DNA sequences code for this CDR3. The V gene is TRBV2, the J gene TRBJ1-5; a possible D gene is TRBD1 (6 bases). Trimming pared 7 bases from V and 4 bases from J, leaving 11 bases between. The CDR3 runs 13 residues. Germline lookup yields CDR1 SNHLY and CDR2 FYNNEI. The CDR3 loop is CASNGQSNQPQHF. The CDR3 coding sequence is TGTGCCAGCAATGGACAGTCAAATCAGCCCCAGCATTTT. Combining the CDR3 with reference TRBV2 and TRBJ1-5 gives the whole variable domain EPEVTQTPSHQVTQMGQEVILRCVPISNHLYFYWYRQILGQKVEFLVSFYNNEISEKSEIFDDQFSVERPDGSNFTLKIRSTKLEDSAMYFCASNGQSNQPQHFGDGTRLSIL.

V and J are TRBV6-6 and TRBJ1-2, with TRBD1 matching over 7 bases. J lost 8 bases, V lost 9 bases, and 9 bases had no gene match. There are 12 residues in the CDR3. In germline, CDR1 is MNHNY, CDR2 SVGAGI (reference sequence). The CDR3, as DNA: TGTGCCAGTGCAGGGGGTGCTTCGGGCTACACCTTC. This sequence encodes CASAGGASGYTF.

This clone was counted a few times. The chain employs TRBV7-8 and TRBJ2-1; D perhaps matches TRBD2 (6 bases). Trimming removed 0 bases at V and 1 base at J, with 16 bases between. CDR3 length: 18 amino acids. In germline, CDR1 is SGHVS, CDR2 FQNEAQ. As DNA, the CDR3 is TGTGCCAGCAGCTTAGCGGGGGATCCCGGGAGTTCCTACAATGAGCAGTTCTTC. It translates to CASSLAGDPGSSYNEQFF.

In this sample, this clone turned up a few times. This sequence joins TRBV7-9 and TRBJ1-3; D not certain. Trimming removed 1 base from V and 0 bases from J, with 13 bases in between. This CDR3 has 17 residues. CDR1 is SEHNR, CDR2 FQNEAQ, per germline (reference sequence). CDR3 bases: TGTGCCAGCAGCTTAGTGGGCAGGACTGACTCTGGAAACACCATATATTTT. Translation gives CASSLVGRTDSGNTIYF.